A selection of T cell receptor beta chains follows, all from one sample in a study of shared clonotypes between healthy human individuals. Sequenced by immunoSEQ multiplex PCR; TCRdb stores in-frame clones only, minus some. Here the sample spans 500,000 to 700,000 clones, 90% to 95% being singletons. The sequenced material came from naive CD8+ T cells sorted from blood. Every receptor here comes from a woman in her twenties or thirties in good health. CDR3s include the opening cysteine and the closing phenylalanine or tryptophan. Each record gives: V gene, J gene, D gene, CDR3 DNA, CDR3 protein. The D gene is left open where the match is weak.

>TRBV2|TRBJ2-3|-
TGTGCCAGCAGATATGATGGGGGAGCTAGCACAGATACGCAGTATTTT
CASRYDGGASTDTQYF
>TRBV29-1|TRBJ1-2|-
TGCAGCGTGAAACAGGAACGGAACTATGGCTACACCTTC
CSVKQERNYGYTF
>TRBV27|TRBJ1-5|-
TGTGCCAGCAGTTTGAGTAGCAATCAGCCCCAGCATTTT
CASSLSSNQPQHF
>TRBV2|TRBJ2-7|-
TGTGCCAGCAGTGAAGGCGGTCCTCCCTACGAGCAGTACTTC
CASSEGGPPYEQYF
>TRBV5-4|TRBJ2-7|-
TGTGCCAGCAGCTACCCCGGACTAAACTACGAGCAGTACTTC
CASSYPGLNYEQYF
>TRBV7-8|TRBJ1-2|TRBD1
TGTGCCAGCAGCTTAGGACAGGGTACAAACGGCTACACCTTC
CASSLGQGTNGYTF
>TRBV7-3|TRBJ2-1|-
TGTGCCAGCAGCTTAGGGGGGCTTAGGCTGGATGAGCAGTTCTTC
CASSLGGLRLDEQFF
>TRBV13|TRBJ2-7|-
TGTGCCAGCAGCTCCCAGGTAGGGGACTCCTACGAGCAGTACTTC
CASSSQVGDSYEQYF
>TRBV27|TRBJ2-7|-
TGTGCCAGCAGTTTCAAGAGCACCTACGAGCAGTACTTC
CASSFKSTYEQYF
>TRBV27|TRBJ1-6|-
TGTGCCAGCAGTTTAACTCACAGCTCCTATAATTCACCCCTCCACTTT
CASSLTHSSYNSPLHF
>TRBV7-6|TRBJ2-7|-
TGTGCCAGCAGCGCAACCAAGGGGATAGCCTACGAGCAGTACTTC
CASSATKGIAYEQYF
>TRBV5-1|TRBJ1-2|-
TGCGCCAGCAGCTTGGGTACCGACAGTAACTATGGCTACACCTTC
CASSLGTDSNYGYTF